Listed below are T cell receptor beta chains from one sample, sequenced in a study of cytomegalovirus exposure and HLA in healthy donors. TCRdb keeps only in-frame clones here, not all; method: immunoSEQ multiplex PCR. The sample yields around 250,000 clones, nearly 90% seen once. Sequenced material: PBMCs. The source of these receptors is a woman aged 18-30 years in good health and CMV-seronegative. The CDR3 runs from the conserved cysteine through the conserved F or W. The order of the fields is V gene, D gene, CDR3 protein. The D gene is left open where the match is weak.

TRBV5-4 | TRBD1 | CASSHLGQGTGDTQYF
TRBV7-2 | TRBD1 | CASSFAGQGFEKLFF
TRBV18 | TRBD1 | CASSPRGQNTEAFF
TRBV19 | NA | CASSIAYRGTKASNQPQHF
TRBV11-2 | NA | CASSTRSNQETQYF
TRBV11-1 | NA | CASSLARGPHTTDTQYF
TRBV2 | NA | CASSEHRDSYEQYF
TRBV7-6 | NA | CASSLPTRHNQPQHF
TRBV5-4 | NA | CASSFDGESTDTQYF
TRBV6-6 | NA | CASSYYGGRNNEQFF
TRBV20-1 | NA | CSNWRYGYTF
TRBV4-2 | NA | CASSQEAGTEAFF
TRBV20-1 | NA | CSVGEDQPQHF
TRBV5-1 | NA | CASSWGHGIGAEAFF
TRBV27 | TRBD2 | CASSADRGLAPNEQYF
TRBV28 | NA | CASSFFLAKNIQYF
TRBV28 | NA | CATSPLVGNYEQYF
TRBV18 | NA | CASSPREPYGYTF
TRBV5-3 | NA | CARSLGQGNEQFF
TRBV28 | TRBD1 | CASQGAYEQYF
TRBV19 | NA | CASSISGYNQPQHF
TRBV27 | TRBD1 | CASSNRGNTEAFF
TRBV28 | TRBD2 | CASSLASGGASEQFF
TRBV6-1 | TRBD1 | CASSLIQGDGETQYF
TRBV9 | TRBD1 | CASSVGRDRVSTEAFF
TRBV25-1 | TRBD1 | CASSELRTGPNTGELFF
TRBV28 | NA | CASSRTVQETQYF
TRBV7-9 | NA | CASSLKWGPYNEQFF
TRBV5-1 | NA | CASSLQTGGGYGYTF
TRBV13 | NA | CASSLVVSRGGEAFF
TRBV6-6 | TRBD1 | CASSPQGADGELFF
TRBV7-9 | NA | CASSRTFMNTEAFF
TRBV25-1 | NA | CASSEGPAPGHNGYTF
TRBV5-1 | TRBD1 | CASTTGTAGNTIYF
TRBV2 | TRBD1 | CASSVLRDRGNTGELFF
TRBV20-1 | NA | CSEGYGDTQYF